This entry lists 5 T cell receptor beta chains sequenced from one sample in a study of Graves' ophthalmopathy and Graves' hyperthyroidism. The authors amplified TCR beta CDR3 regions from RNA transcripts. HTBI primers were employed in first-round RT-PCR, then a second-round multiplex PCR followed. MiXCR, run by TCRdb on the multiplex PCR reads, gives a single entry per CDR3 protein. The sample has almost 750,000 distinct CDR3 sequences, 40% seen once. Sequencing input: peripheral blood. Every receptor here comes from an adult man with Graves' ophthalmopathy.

This CDR3 reads CASSLGGRNSYEQYF. DNA of the CDR3: TGTGCCAGCAGCTTAGGGGGGCGAAACTCCTACGAGCAGTACTTC. The chain recombines TRBV11-2 with TRBJ2-7; D possibly corresponds to TRBD1 (6 bases). CDR1 and CDR2 (germline): SGHAT, FQNNGV. V lost 1 base and J lost 0, with 10 bases in between. The CDR3 consists of 15 residues.

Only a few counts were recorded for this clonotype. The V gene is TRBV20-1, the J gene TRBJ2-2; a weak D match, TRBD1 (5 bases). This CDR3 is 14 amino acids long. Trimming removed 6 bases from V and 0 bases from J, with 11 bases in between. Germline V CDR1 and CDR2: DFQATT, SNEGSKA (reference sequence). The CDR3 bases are TGCAGTGCCTTCTCGACAGCGAACACCGGGGAGCTGTTTTTT. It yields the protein CSAFSTANTGELFF.

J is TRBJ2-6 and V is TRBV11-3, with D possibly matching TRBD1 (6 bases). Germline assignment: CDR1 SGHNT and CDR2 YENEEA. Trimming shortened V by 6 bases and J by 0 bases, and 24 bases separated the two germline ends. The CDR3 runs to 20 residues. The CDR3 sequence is CASSPRNGGQISSGANVLTF. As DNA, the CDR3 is TGTGCCAGCAGTCCGCGAAACGGAGGACAGATAAGCTCTGGGGCCAACGTCCTGACTTTC.

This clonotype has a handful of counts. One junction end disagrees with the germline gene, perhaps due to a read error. The CDR3 region is CSASFGAMNSEAFF. The CDR3, as DNA: TGCAGTGCTAGTTTTGGGGCGATGAACTCTGAAGCTTTCTTT. The chain has TRBV20-1 and TRBJ1-1, with a tentative D call TRBD1 (5 bases). Looked up from germline, CDR1 is DFQATT and CDR2 is SNEGSKA (reference sequence). The CDR3 is 14 residues long.

This CDR3 reads CASSQDRSENQPQHF. The CDR3, as DNA: TGCGCCAGCAGCCAAGATAGGTCGGAGAATCAGCCCCAGCATTTT. This chain joins TRBV4-1 and TRBJ1-5; no clear D. Trimming pared 0 bases from V and 4 bases from J, leaving 10 bases between. This CDR3 contains 15 residues. From germline, CDR1 is MGHRA and CDR2 YSYEKL.